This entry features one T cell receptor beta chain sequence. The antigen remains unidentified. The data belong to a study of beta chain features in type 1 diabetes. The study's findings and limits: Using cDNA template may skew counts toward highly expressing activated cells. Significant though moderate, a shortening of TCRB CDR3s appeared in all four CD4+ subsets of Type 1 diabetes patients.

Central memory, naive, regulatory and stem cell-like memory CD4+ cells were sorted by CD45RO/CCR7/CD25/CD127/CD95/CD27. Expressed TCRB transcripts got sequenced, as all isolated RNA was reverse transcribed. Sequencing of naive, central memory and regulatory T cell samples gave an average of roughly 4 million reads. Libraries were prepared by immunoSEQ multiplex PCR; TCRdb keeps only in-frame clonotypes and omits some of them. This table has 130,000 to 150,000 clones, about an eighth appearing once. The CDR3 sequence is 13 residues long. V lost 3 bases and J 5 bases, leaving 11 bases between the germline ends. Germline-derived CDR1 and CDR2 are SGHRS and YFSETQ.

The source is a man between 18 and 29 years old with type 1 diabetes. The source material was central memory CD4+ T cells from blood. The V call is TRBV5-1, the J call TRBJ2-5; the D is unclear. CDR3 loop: CASSSSSRETQYF. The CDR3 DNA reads TGCGCCAGCAGCTCCTCCTCCCGGGAGACCCAGTACTTC. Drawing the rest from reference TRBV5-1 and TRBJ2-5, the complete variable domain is KAGVTQTPRYLIKTRGQQVTLSCSPISGHRSVSWYQQTPGQGLQFLFEYFSETQRNKGNFPGRFSGRQFSNSRSEMNVSTLELGDSALYLCASSSSSRETQYFGPGTRLLVL.